The rows below give T cell receptor beta chains drawn from one sample of a study of T cell changes during pregnancy in multiple sclerosis. This table comes from immunoSEQ multiplex PCR, and its TCRdb copy is limited to in-frame clones, with some not included. The sample comprises roughly 100,000 clones, 91% of which are singletons, and 1.6% rests with the top ten. The sequences come from peripheral blood, collected before pregnancy. Receptors were obtained from a female donor with multiple sclerosis, enrolled in a pregnancy study. Each CDR3 is given with its conserved first and last residue. The D gene is left open where the match is weak. For some rows the clone size is stated as once, few or many, or as a class when expanded; others skip it.

CDR3: CASSLAIGTEAFF
DNA: TGTGCCAGCAGCTTAGCCATTGGCACTGAAGCTTTCTTT
V: TRBV5-4
J: TRBJ1-1
D: .
size: .

CDR3: CASGLFGTANTGELFF
DNA: TGTGCTAGTGGTTTGTTCGGGACAGCGAACACCGGGGAGCTGTTTTTT
V: TRBV12-5
J: TRBJ2-2
D: TRBD1
size: .

CDR3: CASSQGGRATGELFF
DNA: TGCGCCAGCAGCCAAGGGGGCAGGGCCACCGGGGAGCTGTTTTTT
V: TRBV4-3
J: TRBJ2-2
D: .
size: once

CDR3: CASRQGLPTGELFF
DNA: TGTGCCAGCAGACAGGGACTACCTACCGGGGAGCTGTTTTTT
V: TRBV6-5
J: TRBJ2-2
D: .
size: once

CDR3: CASSSPITGEKAFF
DNA: TGTGCCAGCAGTTCGCCAATAACAGGGGAGAAAGCTTTCTTT
V: TRBV27
J: TRBJ1-1
D: TRBD1
size: .

CDR3: CATSRDGVNGYTF
DNA: TGTGCCACCAGCAGAGACGGGGTTAATGGCTACACCTTC
V: TRBV15
J: TRBJ1-2
D: .
size: few

CDR3: CASSPRTGKAYEQYF
DNA: TGTGCCAGCAGTCCCCGGACAGGGAAAGCCTACGAGCAGTACTTC
V: TRBV28
J: TRBJ2-7
D: TRBD1
size: .

CDR3: CASSLERGREQFF
DNA: TGTGCTAGCAGCTTAGAACGCGGTAGGGAGCAGTTCTTC
V: TRBV7-7
J: TRBJ2-1
D: .
size: .

CDR3: CASSQQETGNTEAFF
DNA: TGCGCCAGCAGCCAACAAGAAACAGGGAACACTGAAGCTTTCTTT
V: TRBV4-3
J: TRBJ1-1
D: .
size: .

CDR3: CASSQTSGRQGELFF
DNA: TGTGCCAGCAGCCAGACTAGCGGGAGGCAAGGGGAGCTGTTTTTT
V: TRBV7-9
J: TRBJ2-2
D: TRBD2
size: .

CDR3: CASSSQGAYEQYF
DNA: TGCGCCAGCAGCTCTCAGGGGGCCTACGAGCAGTACTTC
V: TRBV5-1
J: TRBJ2-7
D: TRBD1
size: .

CDR3: CASSERGWYGYTF
DNA: TGTGCCAGCAGCGAGCGGGGCTGGTATGGCTACACCTTC
V: TRBV11-3
J: TRBJ1-2
D: .
size: .

CDR3: CATVSYGVGDTEAFF
DNA: TGTGCCACCGTAAGTTACGGGGTTGGGGACACTGAAGCTTTCTTT
V: TRBV15
J: TRBJ1-1
D: .
size: .

CDR3: CASSYAVRVRSSPLHF
DNA: TGTGCCAGCAGTTACGCCGTGAGGGTAAGAAGTTCACCCCTCCACTTT
V: TRBV5-4
J: TRBJ1-6
D: .
size: .

CDR3: CASSPRTGGETQYF
DNA: TGTGCCAGCAGTCCCCGGACAGGGGGTGAGACCCAGTACTTC
V: TRBV27
J: TRBJ2-5
D: TRBD1
size: once

CDR3: CAISESGQTPFPPQHF
DNA: TGTGCCATCAGTGAGTCCGGACAGACTCCTTTTCCGCCCCAGCATTTT
V: TRBV10-3
J: TRBJ1-5
D: .
size: few

CDR3: CASSLTWLAGTQTQYF
DNA: TGTGCCAGCAGTTTAACATGGCTAGCGGGGACGCAGACCCAGTACTTC
V: TRBV27
J: TRBJ2-5
D: TRBD2
size: .

CDR3: CASSRRLAGGRGLHTQYF
DNA: TGTGCCAGCAGCAGGAGGCTAGCGGGAGGTCGAGGGTTACATACGCAGTATTTT
V: TRBV21-1
J: TRBJ2-3
D: .
size: once

CDR3: CASSDSSGSYNEQFF
DNA: TGTGCCAGCAGTGACTCTAGCGGCTCCTACAATGAGCAGTTCTTC
V: TRBV6-4
J: TRBJ2-1
D: .
size: few

CDR3: CASSSGLAGVFDTQYF
DNA: TGTGCCAGCAGCTCGGGACTAGCGGGAGTATTTGATACGCAGTATTTT
V: TRBV7-2
J: TRBJ2-3
D: TRBD2
size: .

CDR3: CASSIGQGAANEKLFF
DNA: TGTGCCAGTAGTATCGGACAGGGGGCAGCAAATGAAAAACTGTTTTTT
V: TRBV19
J: TRBJ1-4
D: TRBD1
size: .

CDR3: CASSLALQGILPLEYSGNTIYF
DNA: TGTGCCAGCAGCTTAGCCCTGCAGGGGATCCTACCACTGGAGTACTCTGGAAACACCATATATTTT
V: TRBV7-2
J: TRBJ1-3
D: .
size: .

CDR3: CASSPLGGQGVGRAGAFF
DNA: TGTGCCAGCTCACCACTGGGTGGGCAGGGGGTGGGACGCGCTGGAGCTTTCTTT
V: TRBV18
J: TRBJ1-1
D: TRBD1
size: .

CDR3: CASSSRDTDTQYF
DNA: TGTGCCAGCAGCTCCCGGGACACAGATACGCAGTATTTT
V: TRBV7-6
J: TRBJ2-3
D: .
size: .

CDR3: CASSYRTRKAVYGYTF
DNA: TGTGCCAGCAGTTACAGAACCCGTAAGGCGGTCTATGGCTACACCTTC
V: TRBV6-5
J: TRBJ1-2
D: .
size: .

CDR3: CASSQDRTVSYNSPLHF
DNA: TGCGCCAGCAGCCAAGATCGGACAGTCTCCTATAATTCACCCCTCCACTTT
V: TRBV4-3
J: TRBJ1-6
D: .
size: .

CDR3: CASSPPSRGNSPLHF
DNA: TGTGCCAGCTCACCACCGAGCAGGGGGAACTCACCCCTCCACTTT
V: TRBV18
J: TRBJ1-6
D: TRBD1
size: .

CDR3: CASSLGFGTNNNEQFF
DNA: TGTGCCAGCAGCTTAGGCTTCGGGACTAATAACAATGAGCAGTTCTTC
V: TRBV7-8
J: TRBJ2-1
D: TRBD2
size: .

CDR3: CASSYSAGVNTEAFF
DNA: TGTGCCAGCAGTTACTCGGCAGGGGTGAACACTGAAGCTTTCTTT
V: TRBV6-5
J: TRBJ1-1
D: .
size: few

CDR3: CASSLGGGLARYEQYF
DNA: TGTGCCAGCAGCTTGGGTGGTGGACTAGCTAGGTACGAGCAGTACTTC
V: TRBV5-4
J: TRBJ2-7
D: TRBD2
size: .

CDR3: CASRDSGGKYNEQFF
DNA: TGTGCCAGCAGGGATAGCGGGGGGAAATACAATGAGCAGTTCTTC
V: TRBV6-6
J: TRBJ2-1
D: TRBD2
size: .

CDR3: CASSFEGLNQPQHF
DNA: TGCGCCAGCAGCTTTGAAGGACTTAATCAGCCCCAGCATTTT
V: TRBV5-1
J: TRBJ1-5
D: .
size: .

CDR3: CASSAFTGVGTGELFF
DNA: TGCGCCAGCAGTGCGTTCACGGGGGTGGGCACCGGGGAGCTGTTTTTT
V: TRBV23-1
J: TRBJ2-2
D: .
size: .

CDR3: CASKLGGFEQYF
DNA: TGTGCCAGCAAGTTAGGGGGCTTCGAGCAGTACTTC
V: TRBV2
J: TRBJ2-7
D: TRBD1
size: .

CDR3: CAISEKTGVYEQYF
DNA: TGTGCCATCAGTGAGAAGACAGGCGTCTACGAGCAGTACTTC
V: TRBV10-3
J: TRBJ2-7
D: .
size: .

CDR3: CASSHTRGQISNQPQHF
DNA: TGTGCCAGCAGTCACACGAGGGGGCAGATTAGCAATCAGCCCCAGCATTTT
V: TRBV2
J: TRBJ1-5
D: TRBD1
size: .

CDR3: CASSPRGTGIDEQFF
DNA: TGTGCCAGCAGTCCAAGGGGGACAGGGATCGATGAGCAGTTCTTC
V: TRBV2
J: TRBJ2-1
D: TRBD1
size: .

CDR3: CASSETTGNTIYF
DNA: TGTGCCAGTAGTGAGACAACTGGAAACACCATATATTTT
V: TRBV19
J: TRBJ1-3
D: .
size: .